The T cell receptor beta chain described here comes from a study of cytomegalovirus exposure and HLA in healthy donors. Primers for the PCR totalled 60 Vbeta and 13 Jbeta. Some clones are missing from TCRdb's copy, which holds only in-frame ones; the method was immunoSEQ multiplex PCR. The table includes about 200,000 clones, more than 65% detected once. This CDR3 comprises 14 residues. Germline assignment: CDR1 MNHEY and CDR2 SVGAGI. V gave up 4 bases and J gave up 2 bases, with 12 bases separating them. The source of this sequence is a girl aged 5-17 years in good health and CMV-seropositive. The chain carries TRBV6-5 and TRBJ2-7; D perhaps matches TRBD2 (6 bases). The sample taken for sequencing was PBMCs. The CDR3 coding sequence is TGTGCCAGCAGTTCCCTGGGGGAGGCCTACGAGCAGTACTTC. The encoded protein is CASSSLGEAYEQYF.